The 11 T cell receptor beta chains below were found in one sample sequenced in a study of cytomegalovirus exposure and HLA in healthy donors. PCR amplification relied on 60 Vbeta primers (plus 13 Jbeta primers). Only in-frame clones appear in the TCRdb table, and some are missing; sequencing was by immunoSEQ multiplex PCR. Here the sample table reports about 200,000 clones. Material: PBMCs. These receptors originate from a girl aged 2-10 years in good health and CMV-seropositive.

The chain has TRBV7-2 and TRBJ2-7; 14 nucleotides line up with TRBD2. The CDR3 totals 19 residues. V shed 5 bases and J 3 bases; nucleotides not matched to a gene: 15. Germline V gene sequence: CDR1 SGHTA, CDR2 FQGNSA. DNA for the CDR3: TGTGCCAGCAGCCGAACCCTTATGGGACTAGCGGGAGAGGGCTACGAGCAGTACTTC. Translated, it gives CASSRTLMGLAGEGYEQYF.

The chain recombines TRBV9 with TRBJ2-7, with 9 positions matching TRBD1. The CDR3 loop spans 13 amino acids. CDR1 is SGDLS, CDR2 YYNGEE, per germline. V was pared by 3 bases and J by 3 bases, with 1 base of the junction left unmatched. The CDR3 reads CASSATGGYEQYF. The DNA for the CDR3 is TGTGCCAGCAGCGCGACAGGGGGCTACGAGCAGTACTTC. The entire variable domain, with the rest obtained from reference TRBV9 and TRBJ2-7, is as follows: DSGVTQTPKHLITATGQRVTLRCSPRSGDLSVYWYQQSLDQGLQFLIQYYNGEERAKGNILERFSAQQFPDLHSELNLSSLELGDSALYFCASSATGGYEQYFGPGTRLTVT.

The rearrangement joins TRBV5-4 to TRBJ2-1; D is possibly TRBD2 (5 bases). The CDR3 has 18 amino acids. Germline assignment: CDR1 SGHNT and CDR2 YYREEE (reference sequence). Trimming took off 2 bases at V and 3 bases at J, with 21 bases between the two ends. CDR3 protein: CASSFVVSVMGVYNEQFF. CDR3 DNA sequence: TGTGCCAGCAGCTTCGTCGTTAGCGTGATGGGTGTCTACAATGAGCAGTTCTTC.

On this clone: The junction shows a germline mismatch at one end, possibly a read error. The genes are TRBV7-7 and TRBJ2-1; possibly TRBD2 for D (5 bases). This CDR3 is 14 amino acids long. The germline CDR1 and CDR2 sequences are SSHAT and FNYEAQ (reference sequence). The CDR3 reads CASSLEGLADEQFF. For the CDR3, the DNA is TGTGCTAGCAGCTTAGAGGGTCTAGCCGATGAGCAGTTCTTC.

J is TRBJ2-3 and V is TRBV2, with D possibly TRBD1 on 7 matching bases. Trimming pared 8 bases from V and 4 bases from J, leaving 16 bases between. The length of the CDR3 is 14 residues. Germline V gives CDR1 SNHLY, CDR2 FYNNEI. The CDR3 loop is CASEEQGGADTQYF. The CDR3 region has the DNA TGTGCCAGCGAGGAGCAGGGGGGCGCAGATACGCAGTATTTT.

CDR3 amino acids: CASSLEGAGLADNEQFF. For the CDR3, the DNA is TGCGCCAGCAGCTTGGAAGGGGCGGGACTAGCCGACAATGAGCAGTTCTTC. The rearrangement uses TRBV5-1 and TRBJ2-1, with 9 bases lining up with TRBD2. CDR1 is SGHRS, CDR2 YFSETQ, per germline. V trimming: 0 bases; J trimming: 5 bases; junction bases outside the gene matches: 9. The CDR3 sequence is 17 residues long.

This chain uses TRBV28 with TRBJ2-7, with 9 bases that match TRBD2. J lost 5 bases, V lost 2 bases, and 16 bases had no gene match. This CDR3 spans 18 amino acids. The germline V gene has CDR1 MDHEN and CDR2 SYDVKM. The CDR3 region has the DNA TGTGCCAGCAGTTTAGCTGGACTAGCGATCCAGAGGGTCCACGAGCAGTACTTC. It yields the protein CASSLAGLAIQRVHEQYF.

This sequence joins TRBV7-9 and TRBJ2-5, with D perhaps matching TRBD1 (5 bases). The CDR3 spans 16 residues. The V end lost 3 bases, the J end lost 2 bases, and 16 bases lay between the germline ends. Germline assignment: CDR1 SEHNR and CDR2 FQNEAQ (reference sequence). DNA for the CDR3: TGTGCCAGCAGCTTGGGCCTGGGGCTATCGCAAGAGACCCAGTACTTC. This codes for CASSLGLGLSQETQYF.

The rearrangement joins TRBV18 to TRBJ2-1, with TRBD2 matching 9 bases. The V and J ends lost 5 bases and 4 bases, in that order; junction bases with no gene match: 12. This CDR3 is 17 amino acids long. The germline CDR1 and CDR2 sequences are KGHSH and LQKENI. CDR3 protein: CASSTREGPEVYNEQFF. CDR3 DNA: TGTGCCAGCTCAACGCGGGAGGGCCCTGAGGTGTACAATGAGCAGTTCTTC.

This chain links TRBV5-1 with TRBJ2-7, with 7 positions matching TRBD2. There are 16 residues in the CDR3. From germline, CDR1 is SGHRS and CDR2 YFSETQ. J lost 2 bases, V lost 4 bases, and 12 bases had no gene match. CDR3 coding DNA: TGCGCCAGCAGCGCCGTATCTGGGGGGGTTCCCTACGAGCAGTACTTC. This gives the protein CASSAVSGGVPYEQYF.

The gene calls are TRBV30 and TRBJ2-1, with 7 bases identical to TRBD1. CDR3 length: 15 amino acids. After removal of 3 bases from V and 2 bases from J, the junction contained 7 bases not matched to a gene. Germline assignment: CDR1 GTSNPN and CDR2 SVGIG (reference sequence). The CDR3 coding sequence is TGTGCCTGGAGACCGACAGGGTTCCCCTACAATGAGCAGTTCTTC. Protein sequence: CAWRPTGFPYNEQFF.